These 8 T cell receptor beta chains share one sample of origin, sequenced in a study of shared clonotypes between healthy human individuals. Generated by immunoSEQ multiplex PCR, the TCRdb table keeps only in-frame clones and is missing some. Of about 2 million clones listed, about 95% are singletons. CD8 cells classed as naive were CD45RO-negative and positively selected for CCR7, excluding terminally differentiated effector memory CD45RA+ cells. Input material: naive CD8+ T cells sorted from blood. Receptors were obtained from a man between 18 and 35 years old in good health.

The chain recombines TRBV27 with TRBJ2-3; D possibly corresponds to TRBD2 (6 bases). There are 16 residues in the CDR3. CDR1 and CDR2 from the germline V gene are MNHEY and SMNVEV (reference sequence). V shed 5 bases and J shed 0 bases, with 15 bases lying between them. DNA of the CDR3: TGTGCCAGCAGTCCCGTGGGTAGCGGTAGCACAGATACGCAGTATTTT. Its protein is CASSPVGSGSTDTQYF.

The V and J genes are TRBV30 and TRBJ2-5; TRBD2 agrees at 11 bases. The CDR3 loop spans 16 amino acids. Looked up from germline, CDR1 is GTSNPN and CDR2 is SVGIG (reference sequence). The trim removed 1 base at V and 1 base at J, leaving 5 bases unmatched. CDR3 nucleotides: TGTGCCTGGAGTGATCTGGGACTAGCGGCCCAAGAGACCCAGTACTTC. Protein product: CAWSDLGLAAQETQYF. Based on the CDR3 plus reference TRBV30 and TRBJ2-5, the full variable domain is SQTIHQWPATLVQPVGSPLSLECTVEGTSNPNLYWYRQAAGRGLQLLFYSVGIGQISSEVPQNLSASRPQDRQFILSSKKLLLSDSGFYLCAWSDLGLAAQETQYFGPGTRLLVL.

This sequence joins TRBV27 and TRBJ2-1; the match to TRBD1 covers 8 bases. The germline gives CDR1 MNHEY, CDR2 SMNVEV (reference sequence). Germline trimming cut 4 bases from V and 2 bases from J; bases unmatched to any gene: 7. The CDR3 covers 16 residues. CDR3 loop: CASSSAPGGPYNEQFF. The CDR3, as DNA: TGTGCCAGCAGTTCCGCCCCAGGGGGCCCCTACAATGAGCAGTTCTTC.

The chain combines TRBV4-3 with TRBJ1-1; a weak D match, TRBD1 (6 bases). This CDR3 has 14 amino acids. Germline CDR1 reads LGHNA; CDR2 reads YSLEER. Trimming left V 4 bases short and J 6 bases short, with 15 bases between. CDR3 sequence reads: CASSPVQGFSEAFF. In nucleotides, the CDR3 is TGCGCCAGCAGCCCAGTACAGGGATTCTCTGAAGCTTTCTTT.

The rearrangement links TRBV6-1 to TRBJ1-1; 8 nucleotides agree with TRBD1. J was trimmed by 5 bases and V by 11 bases; bases with no gene match: 16. This CDR3 has 15 residues. From germline, CDR1 is MNHNS and CDR2 SASEGT. CDR3 sequence: CAGARQGQRKTEAFF. CDR3 sequence (DNA): TGTGCCGGGGCCAGACAGGGGCAACGGAAAACTGAAGCTTTCTTT.

This chain connects TRBV7-2 to TRBJ2-7; D remains ambiguous. Germline V gives CDR1 SGHTA, CDR2 FQGNSA. CDR3 length: 13 amino acids. V dropped 0 bases and J dropped 2 bases, with 5 bases sitting between them. This CDR3 is CASSLANTYEQYF. In DNA, the CDR3 is TGTGCCAGCAGCTTAGCGAATACCTACGAGCAGTACTTC. The variable domain in full, completed from reference TRBV7-2 and TRBJ2-7, reads GAGVSQSPSNKVTEKGKDVELRCDPISGHTALYWYRQSLGQGLEFLIYFQGNSAPDKSGLPSDRFSAERTGGSVSTLTIQRTQQEDSAVYLCASSLANTYEQYFGPGTRLTVT.

The chain has TRBV7-8 and TRBJ2-1; the match to TRBD2 covers 10 bases. This CDR3 is 17 amino acids long. Germline trimming cut 5 bases from V and 1 base from J; bases unmatched to any gene: 8. Germline CDR1 reads SGHVS; CDR2 reads FQNEAQ. CDR3 loop: CASSIDSGGTSYNEQFF. DNA for the CDR3: TGTGCCAGCAGCATCGATAGCGGGGGGACGTCCTACAATGAGCAGTTCTTC. The variable domain in full, completed from reference TRBV7-8 and TRBJ2-1, reads GAGVSQSPRYKVAKRGQDVALRCDPISGHVSLFWYQQALGQGPEFLTYFQNEAQLDKSGLPSDRFFAERPEGSVSTLKIQRTQQEDSAVYLCASSIDSGGTSYNEQFFGPGTRLTVL.

This chain uses TRBV29-1 with TRBJ2-7, with D perhaps TRBD1 (6 bases). The CDR3 totals 14 residues. Trimming cost V 5 bases and J 0 bases, with 14 bases left between them. Per the germline V gene, CDR1 is SQVTM and CDR2 is ANQGSEA. In DNA form, the CDR3 reads TGCAGCGTTTCCCGGGACACCGACTCCTACGAGCAGTACTTC. Encoded protein: CSVSRDTDSYEQYF.